Presented here are 30 T cell receptor beta chains from one specimen sequenced in a study of blood T cell repertoires in COVID-19 (dated by TCRdb to about 2020). The library was made by the immunoSEQ multiplex PCR assay. TCRdb stores this immuneACCESS table with in-frame sequences only. Part of the clones is absent; in the studies checked, under half of the shortfall reflects unresolved V genes, and no reason is known for the rest. The sample table records 190,000 or so clones; around 82% of these occur just once. Roughly 7% of the sample is held by the ten biggest clonotypes. The sequenced material came from PBMCs or T cells enriched from blood (not recorded which). These receptors came from a man in his forties or fifties who had recovered from COVID-19.

The V gene is TRBV4-2, the J gene TRBJ2-2, with 8 bases identical to TRBD2. J gave up 4 bases and V 2 bases, and 15 bases lay outside the gene matches. The V gene's germline CDR1 is LGHNA and CDR2 YNFKEQ. The CDR3 is 19 residues long. CDR3: CASSQKGAGGPRFTGELFF. The CDR3 DNA sequence: TGTGCCAGCAGCCAAAAAGGCGCGGGGGGCCCGCGGTTCACCGGGGAGCTGTTTTTT.

The chain combines TRBV18 with TRBJ2-7, with a weak D call TRBD2 (6 bases). Looked up from germline, CDR1 is KGHSH and CDR2 is LQKENI. This CDR3 is built from 15 residues. Trimming pared 6 bases from V and 0 bases from J, leaving 15 bases between. This CDR3 reads CASSPELTSSYEQYF. The CDR3 DNA reads as TGTGCCAGCTCCCCGGAGCTGACTAGCTCCTACGAGCAGTACTTC.

The chain carries TRBV28 and TRBJ2-1, with 13 bases matching TRBD2. The J segment lost 6 bases and the V segment lost 6 bases, leaving 5 bases of the junction unmatched. CDR1 is MDHEN and CDR2 is SYDVKM in the germline V gene. The CDR3 covers 15 residues. The CDR3 bases are TGTGCCAGCAGCCTAGGACTAGCGGGGGTCAATGAGCAGTTCTTC. This codes for CASSLGLAGVNEQFF.

The chain recombines TRBV28 with TRBJ1-1; D gene uncertain. This CDR3 has 11 residues. The germline V gene encodes CDR1 MDHEN and CDR2 SYDVKM. The V and J ends lost 5 bases and 6 bases respectively, with 7 bases between them. This chain's CDR3 is CASSRSPEAFF. CDR3 coding DNA: TGTGCCAGCAGTAGAAGCCCTGAAGCTTTCTTT.

The CDR3 DNA is TGTGCCTGGAGTGTAGCGGGGGACACAGATACGCAGTATTTT. This translates into CAWSVAGDTDTQYF. This chain joins TRBV30 and TRBJ2-3; 8 nucleotides agree with TRBD2. Germline V CDR1 and CDR2: GTSNPN, SVGIG (reference sequence). The CDR3 runs to 14 residues. J lost 2 bases, V lost 0 bases, and 1 base had no gene match. Combining the CDR3 with reference TRBV30 and TRBJ2-3 gives the whole variable domain SQTIHQWPATLVQPVGSPLSLECTVEGTSNPNLYWYRQAAGRGLQLLFYSVGIGQISSEVPQNLSASRPQDRQFILSSKKLLLSDSGFYLCAWSVAGDTDTQYFGPGTRLTVL.

The V and J genes are TRBV7-9 and TRBJ1-1; D unresolved. Germline values: CDR1 SEHNR, CDR2 FQNEAQ (reference sequence). CDR3 length equals 14 residues. Trimming shortened V by 4 bases and J by 1 base, and 10 bases separated the two germline ends. DNA of the CDR3: TGTGCCAGCAGCTACCGGGAGGCGAACACTGAAGCTTTCTTT. Its protein product is CASSYREANTEAFF.

The chain recombines TRBV5-5 with TRBJ2-7, with D possibly matching TRBD2 (6 bases). V was trimmed by 5 bases and J by 2 bases, leaving 20 bases between them. The germline CDR1 and CDR2 sequences are SGHKS and YYEKEE (reference sequence). CDR3 length: 16 amino acids. This CDR3 is CASSRVRDSTTYEQYF. The CDR3 nucleotides are TGTGCCAGCAGTAGGGTGAGGGACTCCACCACCTACGAGCAGTACTTC.

This chain joins TRBV4-1 and TRBJ1-1; D ambiguous. V was trimmed by 0 bases and J by 5 bases, leaving 10 bases between them. CDR1 and CDR2 from the germline V gene are MGHRA and YSYEKL. This CDR3 contains 14 residues. The CDR3 DNA follows: TGCGCCAGCAGCCAAGAGTCGACGGGGACTGAAGCTTTCTTT. This codes for CASSQESTGTEAFF.

The V gene is TRBV30, the J gene TRBJ1-2, with D possibly matching TRBD1 (6 bases). Trimming removed 3 bases at V and 8 bases at J, with 16 bases between. Germline V CDR1 and CDR2: GTSNPN, SVGIG (reference sequence). The CDR3 runs 13 residues. CDR3 nucleotide sequence: TGTGCCTGGAGCTACCAGGGGCCCGACGGCTACACCTTC. Translation: CAWSYQGPDGYTF.

This clone was found once. The chain joins TRBV5-6 to TRBJ1-2, with D hard to call. CDR3 size: 12 residues. Per the germline V gene, CDR1 is SGHDT and CDR2 is YYEEEE. Trimming took 0 bases from V and 7 from J, leaving 7 bases between them. CDR3 DNA: TGTGCCAGCAGCTTGGTAGATGTTGGCTACACCTTC. This translates into CASSLVDVGYTF.

CDR3 DNA: TGTGCCAGCAGCCACCGTAACGCCCTGGGGGGTGAAAAACTGTTTTTT. Translated, it gives CASSHRNALGGEKLFF. The chain combines TRBV3-1 (or the pseudogene TRBV3-2) with TRBJ1-4; D is perhaps TRBD1 (5 bases). Germline V gene data show CDR1 as LGHDT and CDR2 as YNNKEL (reference sequence). The CDR3 is made up of 16 amino acids. Trimming cost V 3 bases and J 7 bases, with 18 bases left between them.

CDR3 nucleotide sequence: TGTGCCAGCAGTGACAACAGGGTTCTAAACTATGGCTACACCTTC. Translation gives CASSDNRVLNYGYTF. The chain uses TRBV2 and TRBJ1-2; perhaps TRBD1 as D (6 bases). Trimming took 3 bases from V and 2 from J, leaving 13 bases between them. The germline V gene has CDR1 SNHLY and CDR2 FYNNEI. The CDR3 runs to 15 residues. Complete variable domain (other parts from reference TRBV2 and TRBJ1-2): EPEVTQTPSHQVTQMGQEVILRCVPISNHLYFYWYRQILGQKVEFLVSFYNNEISEKSEIFDDQFSVERPDGSNFTLKIRSTKLEDSAMYFCASSDNRVLNYGYTFGSGTRLTVV.

V and J are TRBV5-1 and TRBJ1-3; D is perhaps TRBD1 (6 bases). Germline values: CDR1 SGHRS, CDR2 YFSETQ. Deletions cut 4 bases from V and 4 bases from J, with 12 bases between. This CDR3 region has 14 residues. The CDR3: CASSQGNIGNTIYF. The CDR3 DNA follows: TGCGCCAGCAGCCAGGGGAATATCGGAAACACCATATATTTT.

The J gene is TRBJ2-7, the V gene TRBV5-4; D is perhaps TRBD1 (6 bases). Germline lookup yields CDR1 SGHNT and CDR2 YYREEE (reference sequence). The CDR3 has 13 residues. Trimming removed 5 bases at V and 1 base at J, with 10 bases between. CDR3 DNA: TGTGCCAGCAGACGACAGGATTCCTACGAGCAGTACTTC. It is translated as CASRRQDSYEQYF.

V usage is TRBV18 and J usage is TRBJ1-2; 10 bases are a match to TRBD1. CDR1 and CDR2 from the germline V gene are KGHSH and LQKENI. After removal of 5 bases from V and 3 bases from J, the junction contained 6 bases not matched to a gene. The CDR3 spans 15 residues. In nucleotides, the CDR3 is TGTGCCAGCTCAACAAGAGGGACAGGGGACTATGGCTACACCTTC. It is translated as CASSTRGTGDYGYTF. The full variable domain, rest sourced from reference TRBV18 and TRBJ1-2, is NAGVMQNPRHLVRRRGQEARLRCSPMKGHSHVYWYRQLPEEGLKFMVYLQKENIIDESGMPKERFSAEFPKEGPSILRIQQVVRGDSAAYFCASSTRGTGDYGYTFGSGTRLTVV.

The V and J genes are TRBV10-3 and TRBJ2-1; D possibly corresponds to TRBD2 (5 bases). This CDR3 has 11 residues. Germline lookup yields CDR1 ENHRY and CDR2 SYGVKD. V was cut by 11 bases and J by 13 bases, with 18 bases left in between. The CDR3 nucleotides are TGTGCCGTTGGCATTGGACTGTTTCAGTTCTTC. The encoded protein is CAVGIGLFQFF.

This chain uses TRBV5-1 with TRBJ1-4; possible D gene TRBD1, 6 bases. Trimming shortened V by 3 bases and J by 4 bases, and 10 bases separated the two germline ends. CDR3 size: 14 residues. Germline lookup yields CDR1 SGHRS and CDR2 YFSETQ. CDR3 DNA sequence: TGCGCCAGCAGCTACGGACAGCTTAATGAAAAACTGTTTTTT. It codes for CASSYGQLNEKLFF.

The chain couples TRBV19 to TRBJ1-6, with 12 bases aligning to TRBD1. CDR1 and CDR2 from the germline V gene are LNHDA and SQIVND (reference sequence). V shed 6 bases and J 6 bases; nucleotides not matched to a gene: 18. The CDR3 runs to 20 residues. The CDR3 loop is CASRGCRDRGLRVTNSPLHF. CDR3 bases: TGTGCCAGTAGGGGATGCCGGGACAGGGGGCTTAGAGTAACTAATTCACCCCTCCACTTT.

The V gene is TRBV2, the J gene TRBJ1-2, with D perhaps TRBD1 (6 bases). Germline CDR1 SNHLY, CDR2 FYNNEI. Trimming pared 6 bases from V and 5 bases from J, leaving 19 bases between. The CDR3 totals 15 residues. CDR3 amino acids: CASSETGVRGYGYTF. CDR3 in DNA: TGTGCCAGCAGCGAGACAGGCGTCAGAGGGTATGGCTACACCTTC.

About this clone itself: One junction end disagrees with the germline gene, perhaps due to a read error. V gene TRBV7-9 combines with J gene TRBJ1-1; no clear D gene. Germline assignment: CDR1 SEHNR and CDR2 FQNEAQ (reference sequence). The CDR3 is 14 residues long. This CDR3 is CASRLGGMNTEAFF. The DNA of the CDR3 is TGTGCCAGCAGATTAGGAGGAATGAACACTGAAGCTTTCTTT.

The chain carries TRBV5-4 and TRBJ2-1, with 8 bases identical to TRBD1. V shed 0 bases, J shed 12 bases, and the junction held 2 bases outside the gene matches. The CDR3 is made up of 12 amino acids. Germline V lookup: CDR1 SGHNT, CDR2 YYREEE (reference sequence). CDR3 bases: TGTGCCAGCAGCTTGGACGGGACAGGGCAGTTCTTC. This encodes CASSLDGTGQFF.

The chain carries TRBV6-4 and TRBJ2-2; maybe TRBD2 (6 bases). V was pared by 5 bases and J by 7 bases, with 17 bases between. The CDR3 runs 15 residues. Per germline, CDR1 MRHNA and CDR2 SNTAGT. The CDR3 coding sequence is TGTGCCAGCAGTCGGGGGAGCAGCCGGATCGGGGAGCTGTTTTTT. Translating it yields CASSRGSSRIGELFF.

V gene TRBV4-1 combines with J gene TRBJ2-2; D might be TRBD2 (6 bases). This CDR3 has 15 residues. The germline V and J ends were trimmed by 0 bases and 9 bases, with 14 bases remaining between them. Looked up from germline, CDR1 is MGHRA and CDR2 is YSYEKL. The CDR3 sequence: CASSQDRGGIRELFF. CDR3 nucleotides: TGCGCCAGCAGCCAAGATCGTGGCGGGATTCGGGAGCTGTTTTTT.

The chain joins TRBV18 to TRBJ2-3; perhaps TRBD2 as D (6 bases). The germline V gene encodes CDR1 KGHSH and CDR2 LQKENI. This CDR3 contains 14 residues. Trimming left V 5 bases short and J 5 bases short, with 14 bases between. The CDR3 bases are TGTGCCAGCTCAGCCCCTAGCGAGGGAGATACGCAGTATTTT. This sequence encodes CASSAPSEGDTQYF.

This chain uses TRBV4-2 with TRBJ1-6, with 7 bases lining up with TRBD1. Germline CDR1 and CDR2: LGHNA and YNFKEQ. Trimming at V came to 4 bases and at J to 18 bases, leaving 9 bases not matched to a gene. The CDR3 loop spans 12 amino acids. The CDR3 spells CASSPDRETGHF. As DNA, the CDR3 is TGTGCCAGCAGCCCTGACAGGGAGACGGGCCACTTT.

The chain combines TRBV4-1 with TRBJ2-1, with 7 bases lining up with TRBD2. The V segment lost 4 bases and the J segment 13 bases; nucleotides outside the gene matches: 10. Germline values: CDR1 MGHRA, CDR2 YSYEKL. The CDR3 length is 13 residues. The CDR3 region is CASSLSASGSQFF. The CDR3 DNA is TGCGCCAGCAGCCTTTCTGCTAGCGGCTCCCAGTTCTTC.

By sample share, this clone is medium-sized (0.01 to 0.1%). The rearrangement links TRBV4-2 to TRBJ2-1, with D possibly matching TRBD2 (5 bases). The germline V gene encodes CDR1 LGHNA and CDR2 YNFKEQ. The CDR3 is 16 residues long. Trimming stripped 0 bases from V and 0 bases from J, with 9 bases between. The DNA for the CDR3 is TGTGCCAGCAGCCAAGAAGGAGGAAGCTCCTACAATGAGCAGTTCTTC. This translates into CASSQEGGSSYNEQFF.

This rearrangement joins TRBV9 to TRBJ2-3; 11 nucleotides match TRBD2. After removal of 2 bases from V and 3 bases from J, the junction contained 2 bases not matched to a gene. This CDR3 region has 15 residues. Germline V CDR1 and CDR2: SGDLS, YYNGEE. CDR3 DNA: TGTGCCAGCAGCGTTACTAGCGGGGGAACAGATACGCAGTATTTT. Translated: CASSVTSGGTDTQYF.

The gene calls are TRBV2 and TRBJ2-2; 7 positions agree with TRBD1. J gave up 6 bases and V 8 bases, and 12 bases lay outside the gene matches. The CDR3 has 15 amino acids. Germline V gene lookup returns CDR1 SNHLY and CDR2 FYNNEI. The chain's CDR3 is CASVSDRSGSGELFF. The CDR3 bases are TGTGCCAGCGTCTCGGACAGGAGTGGATCCGGGGAGCTGTTTTTT. Based on the CDR3 plus reference TRBV2 and TRBJ2-2, the full variable domain is EPEVTQTPSHQVTQMGQEVILRCVPISNHLYFYWYRQILGQKVEFLVSFYNNEISEKSEIFDDQFSVERPDGSNFTLKIRSTKLEDSAMYFCASVSDRSGSGELFFGEGSRLTVL.

This chain joins TRBV5-1 and TRBJ2-6, with 9 bases fitting TRBD2. In germline, CDR1 is SGHRS, CDR2 YFSETQ. Losses at the gene ends were 1 base for V and 0 bases for J; bases not matched to a gene: 2. The CDR3 has 17 amino acids. CDR3 sequence (DNA): TGCGCCAGCAGCTTGCTAGCGGGGAGCTCTGGGGCCAACGTCCTGACTTTC. Amino acids: CASSLLAGSSGANVLTF. Combining the CDR3 with reference TRBV5-1 and TRBJ2-6 gives the whole variable domain KAGVTQTPRYLIKTRGQQVTLSCSPISGHRSVSWYQQTPGQGLQFLFEYFSETQRNKGNFPGRFSGRQFSNSRSEMNVSTLELGDSALYLCASSLLAGSSGANVLTFGAGSRLTVL.